This T cell receptor beta chain is drawn from a study of beta chain features in type 1 diabetes. Expressed TCRB transcripts were sequenced because the entire RNA isolate underwent reverse transcription. Assay: immunoSEQ multiplex PCR; the TCRdb copy retains only in-frame clones and omits some. The table has about 40,000 clones, roughly two thirds seen once. V dropped 3 bases and J dropped 2 bases, with 7 bases sitting between them. The germline V gene encodes CDR1 SQVTM and CDR2 ANQGSEA. CDR3 length equals 12 residues. The TCR originated in a woman in her 30s in good health. The chain is built from TRBV29-1 and TRBJ1-2, with D possibly matching TRBD1 (6 bases). The source material was Tregs from blood. The CDR3 sequence: CSVDRGNYGYTF. The CDR3, as DNA: TGCAGCGTTGACAGGGGAAACTATGGCTACACCTTC.